A single TCR beta chain is shown here with its context. Antigen: not known. These data originate in a study of early T cells in non-severe SARS-CoV-2 infection. Study context: The sequenced material was bulk RNA from unsorted whole blood, and its chains were unpaired.

As part of library construction, unique molecular identifiers were attached to individual cDNA molecules. TCRdb ran MiXCR on the 5' RACE reads and lists one entry per CDR3 protein. The profile shows roughly 99,000 distinct CDR3 sequences, roughly 12% of them singletons. The CDR3 spans 15 residues. CDR1 and CDR2 (germline): SQVTM, ANQGSEA. General study results and limits: Missing private and CD4 specificities, VDJdb matching favored anti-spike CD8 responses.

The TCR sequence derives from an adult who was a healthcare worker with PCR-confirmed SARS-CoV-2 infection or an uninfected control (not recorded which). The specimen was whole blood, collected at baseline. V and J are TRBV29-1 and TRBJ2-2, with 9 bases aligning to TRBD1. CDR3 sequence: CSVEVTGGGTGELFF. Written as DNA, the CDR3 is TGCAGTGTCGAGGTGACAGGGGGAGGGACCGGGGAGCTGTTTTTT.